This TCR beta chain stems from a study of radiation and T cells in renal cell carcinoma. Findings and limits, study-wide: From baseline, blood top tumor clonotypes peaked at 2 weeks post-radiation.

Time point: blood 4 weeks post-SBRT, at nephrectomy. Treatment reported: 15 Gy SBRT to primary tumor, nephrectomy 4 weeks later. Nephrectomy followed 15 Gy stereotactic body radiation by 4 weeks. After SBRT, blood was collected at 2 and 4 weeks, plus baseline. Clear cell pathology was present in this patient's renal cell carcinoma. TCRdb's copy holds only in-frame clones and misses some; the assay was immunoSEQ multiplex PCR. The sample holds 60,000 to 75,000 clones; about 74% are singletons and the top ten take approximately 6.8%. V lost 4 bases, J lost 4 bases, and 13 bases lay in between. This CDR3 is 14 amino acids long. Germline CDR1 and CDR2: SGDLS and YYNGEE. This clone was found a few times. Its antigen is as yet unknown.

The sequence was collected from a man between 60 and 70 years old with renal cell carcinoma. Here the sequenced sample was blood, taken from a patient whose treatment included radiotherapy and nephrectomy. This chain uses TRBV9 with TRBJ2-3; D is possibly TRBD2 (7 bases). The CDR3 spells CASSSRGGADTQYF. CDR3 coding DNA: TGTGCCAGCAGCTCTAGGGGGGGGGCAGATACGCAGTATTTT.